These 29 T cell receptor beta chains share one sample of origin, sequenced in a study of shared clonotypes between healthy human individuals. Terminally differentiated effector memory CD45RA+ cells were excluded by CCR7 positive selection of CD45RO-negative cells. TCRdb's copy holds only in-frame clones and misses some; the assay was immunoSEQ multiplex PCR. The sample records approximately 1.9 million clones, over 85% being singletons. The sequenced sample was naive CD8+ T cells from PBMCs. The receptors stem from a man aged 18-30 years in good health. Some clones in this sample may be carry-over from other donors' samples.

The CDR3 DNA follows: TGCGCCAGCAGCCAAGAATGGGACACAAAATACGAGCAGTACTTC. Translating it yields CASSQEWDTKYEQYF. The chain joins TRBV4-3 to TRBJ2-7; the D gene is possibly TRBD1 (6 bases). The germline gives CDR1 LGHNA, CDR2 YSLEER. This CDR3 has 15 amino acids. Trimming removed 0 bases from V and 4 bases from J, with 13 bases in between.

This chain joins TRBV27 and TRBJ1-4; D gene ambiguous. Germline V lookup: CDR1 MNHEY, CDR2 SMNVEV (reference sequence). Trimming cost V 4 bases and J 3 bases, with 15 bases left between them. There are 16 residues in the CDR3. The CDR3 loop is CASSYASWTSNEKLFF. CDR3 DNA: TGTGCCAGCAGTTACGCCAGTTGGACGTCTAATGAAAAACTGTTTTTT.

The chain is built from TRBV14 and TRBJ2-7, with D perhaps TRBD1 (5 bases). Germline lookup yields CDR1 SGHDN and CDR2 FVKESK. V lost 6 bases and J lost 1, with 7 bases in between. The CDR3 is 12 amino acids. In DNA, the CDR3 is TGTGCCAGCAGTACAGGTTCCTACGAGCAGTACTTC. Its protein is CASSTGSYEQYF. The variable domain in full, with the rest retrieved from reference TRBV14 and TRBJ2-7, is EAGVTQFPSHSVIEKGQTVTLRCDPISGHDNLYWYRRVMGKEIKFLLHFVKESKQDESGMPNNRFLAERTGGTYSTLKVQPAELEDSGVYFCASSTGSYEQYFGPGTRLTVT.

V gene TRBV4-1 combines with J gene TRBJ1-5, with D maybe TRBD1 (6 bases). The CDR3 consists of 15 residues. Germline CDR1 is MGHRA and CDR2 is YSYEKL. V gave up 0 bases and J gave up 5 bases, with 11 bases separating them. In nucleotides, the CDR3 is TGCGCCAGCAGCCAAGAGGGCAGGGGATATCAGCCCCAGCATTTT. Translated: CASSQEGRGYQPQHF.

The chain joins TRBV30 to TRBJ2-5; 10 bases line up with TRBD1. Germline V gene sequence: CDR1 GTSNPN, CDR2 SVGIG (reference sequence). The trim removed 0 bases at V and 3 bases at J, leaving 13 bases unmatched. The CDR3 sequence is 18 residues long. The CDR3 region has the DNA TGTGCCTGGAGTGTACTCTCGGGGACAGGGGAGATGGAAGAGACCCAGTACTTC. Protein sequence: CAWSVLSGTGEMEETQYF. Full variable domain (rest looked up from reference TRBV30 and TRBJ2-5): SQTIHQWPATLVQPVGSPLSLECTVEGTSNPNLYWYRQAAGRGLQLLFYSVGIGQISSEVPQNLSASRPQDRQFILSSKKLLLSDSGFYLCAWSVLSGTGEMEETQYFGPGTRLLVL.

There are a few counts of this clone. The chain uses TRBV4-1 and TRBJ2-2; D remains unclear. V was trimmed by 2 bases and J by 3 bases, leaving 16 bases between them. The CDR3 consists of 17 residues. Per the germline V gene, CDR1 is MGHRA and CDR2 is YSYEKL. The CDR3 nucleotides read TGCGCCAGCAGCCAATTGGCGAACACGATGGACACCGGGGAGCTGTTTTTT. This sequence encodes CASSQLANTMDTGELFF.

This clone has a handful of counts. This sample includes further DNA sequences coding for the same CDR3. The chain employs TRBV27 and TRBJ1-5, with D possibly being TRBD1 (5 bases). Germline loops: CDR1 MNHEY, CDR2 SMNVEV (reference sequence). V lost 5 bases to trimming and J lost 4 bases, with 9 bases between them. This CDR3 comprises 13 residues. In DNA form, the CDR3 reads TGTGCCAGCAGTCCTCGGGGGAATCAGCCCCAGCATTTT. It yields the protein CASSPRGNQPQHF.

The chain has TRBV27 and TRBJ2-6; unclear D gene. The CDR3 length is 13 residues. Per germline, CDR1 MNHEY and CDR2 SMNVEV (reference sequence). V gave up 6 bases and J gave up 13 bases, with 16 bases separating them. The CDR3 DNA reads TGTGCCAGCAGACTCCTAAACGTCGAAGTCCTGACTTTC. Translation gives CASRLLNVEVLTF.

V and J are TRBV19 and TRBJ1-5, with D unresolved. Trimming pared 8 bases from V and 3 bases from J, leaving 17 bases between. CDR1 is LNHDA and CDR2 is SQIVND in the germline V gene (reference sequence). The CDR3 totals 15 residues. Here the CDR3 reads CASRLASLNNQPQHF. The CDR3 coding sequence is TGTGCCAGTCGCCTGGCATCCTTAAACAATCAGCCCCAGCATTTT.

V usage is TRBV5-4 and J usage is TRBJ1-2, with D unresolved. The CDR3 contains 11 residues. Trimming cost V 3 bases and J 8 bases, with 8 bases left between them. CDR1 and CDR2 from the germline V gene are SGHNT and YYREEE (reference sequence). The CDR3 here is CASSSNTGYTF. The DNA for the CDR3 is TGTGCCAGCAGCTCCAATACAGGCTACACCTTC.

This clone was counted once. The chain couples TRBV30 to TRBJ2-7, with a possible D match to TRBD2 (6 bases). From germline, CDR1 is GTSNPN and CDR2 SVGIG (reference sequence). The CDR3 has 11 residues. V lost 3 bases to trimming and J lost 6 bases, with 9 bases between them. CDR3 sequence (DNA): TGTGCCTGGAGGCGGGGTGTCGAGCAGTACTTC. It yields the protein CAWRRGVEQYF.

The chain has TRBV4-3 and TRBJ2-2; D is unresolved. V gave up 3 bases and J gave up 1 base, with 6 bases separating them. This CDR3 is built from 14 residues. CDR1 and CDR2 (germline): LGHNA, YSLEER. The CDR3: CASSHAGNTGELFF. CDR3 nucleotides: TGCGCCAGCAGCCATGCTGGGAACACCGGGGAGCTGTTTTTT.

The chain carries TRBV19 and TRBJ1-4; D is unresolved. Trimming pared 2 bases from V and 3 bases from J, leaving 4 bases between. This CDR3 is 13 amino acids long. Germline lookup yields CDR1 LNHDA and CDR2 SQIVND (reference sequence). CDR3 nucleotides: TGTGCCAGTAGTATATCGGCTAATGAAAAACTGTTTTTT. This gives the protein CASSISANEKLFF.

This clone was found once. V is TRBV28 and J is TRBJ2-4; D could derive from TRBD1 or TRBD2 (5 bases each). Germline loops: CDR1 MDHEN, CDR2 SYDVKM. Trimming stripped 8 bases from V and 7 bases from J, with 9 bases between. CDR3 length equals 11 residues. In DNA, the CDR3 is TGTGCCAGCCGGGGCAAGAACATTCAGTACTTC. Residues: CASRGKNIQYF.

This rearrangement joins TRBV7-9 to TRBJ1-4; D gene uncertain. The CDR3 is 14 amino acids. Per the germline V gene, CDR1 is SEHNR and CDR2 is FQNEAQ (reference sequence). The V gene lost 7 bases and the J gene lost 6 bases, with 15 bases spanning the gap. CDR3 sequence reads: CASTNREGDEKLFF. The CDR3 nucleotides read TGTGCCAGCACCAACAGAGAAGGAGATGAAAAACTGTTTTTT.

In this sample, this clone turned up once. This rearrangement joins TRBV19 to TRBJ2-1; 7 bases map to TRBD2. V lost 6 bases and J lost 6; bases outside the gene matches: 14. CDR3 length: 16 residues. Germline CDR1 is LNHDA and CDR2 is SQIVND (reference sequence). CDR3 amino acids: CASSPRGEGLGNEQFF. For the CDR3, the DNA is TGTGCCAGTAGCCCCCGGGGGGAGGGCCTGGGCAATGAGCAGTTCTTC.

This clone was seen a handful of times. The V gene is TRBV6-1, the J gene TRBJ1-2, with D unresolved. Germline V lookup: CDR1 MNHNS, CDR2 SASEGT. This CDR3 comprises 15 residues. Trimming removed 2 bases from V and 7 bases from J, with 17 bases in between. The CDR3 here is CASSESFDPSGGYTF. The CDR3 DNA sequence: TGTGCCAGCAGTGAAAGTTTCGACCCCTCTGGTGGCTACACCTTC.

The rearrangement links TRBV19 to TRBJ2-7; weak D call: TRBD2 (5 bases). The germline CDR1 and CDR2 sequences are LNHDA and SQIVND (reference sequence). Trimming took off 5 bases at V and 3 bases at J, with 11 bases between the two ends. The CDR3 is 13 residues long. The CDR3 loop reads CASSPGSHYEQYF. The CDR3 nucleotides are TGTGCCAGTAGTCCGGGGTCCCACTACGAGCAGTACTTC.

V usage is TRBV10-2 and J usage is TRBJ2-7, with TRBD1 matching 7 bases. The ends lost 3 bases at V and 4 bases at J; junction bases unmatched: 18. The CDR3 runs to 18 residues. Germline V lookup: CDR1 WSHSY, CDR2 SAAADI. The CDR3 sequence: CASSDRGFIGTARYEQYF. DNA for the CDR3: TGCGCCAGCAGTGATAGAGGATTTATCGGGACAGCGCGATACGAGCAGTACTTC.

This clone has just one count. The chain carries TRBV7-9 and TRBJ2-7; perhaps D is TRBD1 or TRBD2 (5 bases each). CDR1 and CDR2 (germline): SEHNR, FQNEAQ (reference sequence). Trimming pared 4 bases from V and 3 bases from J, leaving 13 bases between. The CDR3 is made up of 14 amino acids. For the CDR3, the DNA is TGTGCCAGCAGCTCCGGGACGACTCTCTACGAGCAGTACTTC. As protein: CASSSGTTLYEQYF. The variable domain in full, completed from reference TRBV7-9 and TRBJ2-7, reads DTGVSQNPRHKITKRGQNVTFRCDPISEHNRLYWYRQTLGQGPEFLTYFQNEAQLEKSRLLSDRFSAERPKGSFSTLEIQRTEQGDSAMYLCASSSGTTLYEQYFGPGTRLTVT.

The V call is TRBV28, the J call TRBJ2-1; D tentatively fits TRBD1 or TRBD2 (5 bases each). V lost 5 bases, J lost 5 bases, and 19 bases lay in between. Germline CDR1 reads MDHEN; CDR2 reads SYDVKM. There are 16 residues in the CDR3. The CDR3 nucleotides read TGTGCCAGCAGTATTACCCCCGGGACGCTTAACAATGAGCAGTTCTTC. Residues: CASSITPGTLNNEQFF.

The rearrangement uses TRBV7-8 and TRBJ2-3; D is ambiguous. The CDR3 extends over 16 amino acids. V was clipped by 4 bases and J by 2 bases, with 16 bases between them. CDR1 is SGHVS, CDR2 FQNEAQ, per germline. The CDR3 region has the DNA TGTGCCAGCAGCTCCAATTCGGGCGAGTACACAGATACGCAGTATTTT. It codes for CASSSNSGEYTDTQYF.

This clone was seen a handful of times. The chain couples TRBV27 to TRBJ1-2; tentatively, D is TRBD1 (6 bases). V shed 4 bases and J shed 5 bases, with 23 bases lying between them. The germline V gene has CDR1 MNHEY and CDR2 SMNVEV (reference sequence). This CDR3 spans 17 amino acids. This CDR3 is CASSSPSEGGTGYGYTF. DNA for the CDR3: TGTGCCAGCAGTTCCCCCAGCGAGGGGGGGACCGGATATGGCTACACCTTC.

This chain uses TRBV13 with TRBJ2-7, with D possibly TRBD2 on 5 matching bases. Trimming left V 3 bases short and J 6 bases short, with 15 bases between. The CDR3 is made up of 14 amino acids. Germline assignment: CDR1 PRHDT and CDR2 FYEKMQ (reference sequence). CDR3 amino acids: CASSFGVRVGEQYF. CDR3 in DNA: TGTGCCAGCAGCTTTGGTGTGCGGGTAGGCGAGCAGTACTTC. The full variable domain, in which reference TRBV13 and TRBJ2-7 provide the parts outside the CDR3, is AAGVIQSPRHLIKEKRETATLKCYPIPRHDTVYWYQQGPGQDPQFLISFYEKMQSDKGSIPDRFSAQQFSDYHSELNMSSLELGDSALYFCASSFGVRVGEQYFGPGTRLTVT.

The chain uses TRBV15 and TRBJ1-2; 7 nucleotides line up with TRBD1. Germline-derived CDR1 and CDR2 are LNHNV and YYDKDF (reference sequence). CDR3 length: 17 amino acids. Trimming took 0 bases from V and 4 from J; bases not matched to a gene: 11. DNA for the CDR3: TGTGCCACCAGCAGAGATCTTGGCCAGGGGGTTGGCTATGGCTACACCTTC. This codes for CATSRDLGQGVGYGYTF.

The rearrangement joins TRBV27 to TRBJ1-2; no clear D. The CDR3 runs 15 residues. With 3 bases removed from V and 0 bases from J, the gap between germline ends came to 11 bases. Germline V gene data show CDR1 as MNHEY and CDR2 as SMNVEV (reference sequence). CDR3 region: CASSFRQAPNYGYTF. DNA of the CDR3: TGTGCCAGCAGTTTTCGGCAGGCCCCTAACTATGGCTACACCTTC.

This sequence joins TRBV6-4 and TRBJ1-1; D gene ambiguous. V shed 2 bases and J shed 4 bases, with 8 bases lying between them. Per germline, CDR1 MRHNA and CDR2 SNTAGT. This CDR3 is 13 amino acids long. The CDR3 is CASSDTWGTEAFF. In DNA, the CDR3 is TGTGCCAGCAGTGACACCTGGGGCACTGAAGCTTTCTTT.

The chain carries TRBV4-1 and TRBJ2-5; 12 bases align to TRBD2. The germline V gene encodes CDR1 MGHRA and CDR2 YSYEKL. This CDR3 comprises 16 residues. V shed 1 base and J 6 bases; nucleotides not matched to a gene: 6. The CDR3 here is CASSQGLAGANQTQYF. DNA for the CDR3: TGCGCCAGCAGCCAAGGACTAGCGGGAGCTAATCAGACCCAGTACTTC.

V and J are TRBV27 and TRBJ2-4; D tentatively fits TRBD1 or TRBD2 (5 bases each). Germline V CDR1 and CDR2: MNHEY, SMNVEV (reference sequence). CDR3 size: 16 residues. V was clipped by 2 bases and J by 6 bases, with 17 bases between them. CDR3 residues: CASSLGSGSVGNIQYF. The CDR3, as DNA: TGTGCCAGCAGTTTAGGGTCAGGGAGCGTGGGAAACATTCAGTACTTC.